This T cell receptor (beta chain) stems from a study of blood T cell repertoires in COVID-19. Study overall: T cells, B-cell-depleted T cells, or PBMCs supplied cDNA or gDNA.

Adults between about 18 and 95 years of age took part from 24 US areas. Before being deemed recovered, Cohort 3 donors had two negative PCRs, clearance, or symptom resolution. Data came from immunoSEQ multiplex PCR; TCRdb stores just in-frame clones and leaves some out. The profile shows roughly 150,000 clones, approximately 80% of them singletons. This CDR3 comprises 12 residues. The germline CDR1 and CDR2 sequences are SGHNT and YYREEE (reference sequence). Trimming pared 6 bases from V and 1 base from J, leaving 6 bases between. This TCR derives from a woman aged 40 to 50 who had recovered from COVID-19. Sequenced sample: PBMCs or T cells enriched from blood (not recorded which). The chain is built from TRBV5-4 and TRBJ2-3, with D possibly being TRBD2 (5 bases). CDR3 loop: CASTRGTDTQYF. CDR3 DNA sequence: TGTGCCAGCACGAGGGGCACAGATACGCAGTATTTT. The whole variable domain, remainder taken from reference TRBV5-4 and TRBJ2-3, is ETGVTQSPTHLIKTRGQQVTLRCSSQSGHNTVSWYQQALGQGPQFIFQYYREEENGRGNFPPRFSGLQFPNYSSELNVNALELDDSALYLCASTRGTDTQYFGPGTRLTVL.